Listed below are T cell receptor beta chains from one sample, sequenced in a study of CD8 T cells in ankylosing spondylitis. TCRdb reprocessed the 5' RACE reads via MiXCR and lists one record per CDR3 protein. Here the sample spans fewer than 400,000 distinct CDR3 sequences, 6.5% to 10% being singletons. The source material was blood, either unsorted or a sorted T cell fraction (not recorded which). These receptors all stem from a male donor with ankylosing spondylitis. The CDR3 runs from the conserved cysteine through the conserved F or W. The D gene is left open where the match is weak. Not every row has a clone size; where given, it reads once, few, many or a size class.

clone_size	d_call	v_call	j_call	cdr3_nt	cdr3_aa
-	TRBD1	TRBV12-3/TRBV12-4	TRBJ2-2	TGTGCCAGCAGTTCGACAGGGGTAAACACCGGGGAGCTGTTTTTT	CASSSTGVNTGELFF
many	-	TRBV29-1	TRBJ2-7	TGCAGCGCAGCGGGTGCGAAAAGCTCCTACGAGCAGTACTTC	CSAAGAKSSYEQYF
-	TRBD2	TRBV6-2/TRBV6-3	TRBJ2-2	TGTGCCAGCAACCGACTAGCGGGAGACCTTGCGAACACCGGGGAGCTGTTTTTT	CASNRLAGDLANTGELFF
-	-	TRBV15	TRBJ2-5	TGTGCCACCAGCAGAGATTCGGCATCGAGGGGGTCCCAGTACTTC	CATSRDSASRGSQYF
-	-	TRBV20-1	TRBJ1-5	TGCAGTGCTCCCAGGGCAGGGCATCAGCCCCAGCATTTT	CSAPRAGHQPQHF
-	-	TRBV11-2	TRBJ2-1	TGTGCCTGGGGGAATGAGCAGTTCTTC	CAWGNEQFF
-	-	TRBV12-3/TRBV12-4	TRBJ2-4	TGTGCCAGCAGTTCGGGGGCGCGGGGAAACATTCAGTACTTC	CASSSGARGNIQYF
few	-	TRBV20-1	TRBJ2-3	TGCAGTGCTTATCATCCCCAGCGGCCCACAGATACGCAGTATTTT	CSAYHPQRPTDTQYF
once	TRBD2	TRBV3-1	TRBJ2-1	TGTGCCTGCAGCCAGGAGGTGGGGACTAGCGGGAACATCTACAATGAGCAGTTCTTC	CACSQEVGTSGNIYNEQFF
few	TRBD2	TRBV6-1	TRBJ2-7	TGTGCCAGCAGTCCGAGCGGGAGAGACGCGTACGAGCAGTACTTC	CASSPSGRDAYEQYF
many	-	TRBV25-1	TRBJ1-1	TGTGCCAGCAGTGTTGGGACTGAAGCTTTCTTT	CASSVGTEAFF
-	-	TRBV9	TRBJ2-7	TGTCCGAAGACCGACCCTCCGCAGGGTGCGTCCTCCTACGAGCAGTACTTC	CPKTDPPQGASSYEQYF